This is a list of T cell receptor beta chains from one sample in a study of CD8+CD57+ T cells in acquired aplastic anemia. TCRdb re-called the reads with MiXCR, one entry per CDR3 protein. The table shows some 200,000 distinct CDR3 sequences, with roughly 53% occurring only once. The sequenced material came from sorted CD4+, CD8+, or CD8+CD57+ T cells (not recorded which) from PBMCs. The receptors were gathered from a human donor with aplastic anemia. Both conserved end residues are trimmed from each CDR3. The D gene is left open where the match is weak. The size of a clone is reported for some rows only, either as once, few or many, or as a class for expanded clones.

D	V	J	size	CDR3
-	TRBV5-1	TRBJ1-1	few	ASSLDGGKNTEAF
-	TRBV20-1	TRBJ2-7	-	SASLAGTDEQY
-	TRBV28	TRBJ1-2	many	ASSLTHRVSGYT
-	TRBV7-2	TRBJ2-3	-	ASSPKGGQGDTQY
TRBD1	TRBV25-1	TRBJ1-4	-	ASSDLQGANEKLF
-	TRBV5-1	TRBJ2-2	many	ASSLSPGANTGELF
-	TRBV6-5	TRBJ1-4	once	ASRRTVNEKLF
TRBD1	TRBV6-5	TRBJ1-5	few	ASSDGTGVSSQPQH
-	TRBV7-9	TRBJ1-6	-	ASSLDTSPLH
-	TRBV20-1	TRBJ1-2	-	SALHGYT
-	TRBV20-1	TRBJ2-7	-	SARGGREPYEQY
-	TRBV19	TRBJ1-2	many	ATTNSGRPYGYT
TRBD1	TRBV11-2	TRBJ1-6	-	ASSQGGWNSPLH
-	TRBV19	TRBJ2-1	-	ASSMGTTYNEQF
-	TRBV15	TRBJ2-1	-	ATSRDPSYNEQF
TRBD1	TRBV12-3/TRBV12-4	TRBJ1-1	many	ASSPDRGTEAF
TRBD2	TRBV29-1	TRBJ2-5	-	SVGTSGSRETQY
-	TRBV20-1	TRBJ2-1	-	SALGSGEQF